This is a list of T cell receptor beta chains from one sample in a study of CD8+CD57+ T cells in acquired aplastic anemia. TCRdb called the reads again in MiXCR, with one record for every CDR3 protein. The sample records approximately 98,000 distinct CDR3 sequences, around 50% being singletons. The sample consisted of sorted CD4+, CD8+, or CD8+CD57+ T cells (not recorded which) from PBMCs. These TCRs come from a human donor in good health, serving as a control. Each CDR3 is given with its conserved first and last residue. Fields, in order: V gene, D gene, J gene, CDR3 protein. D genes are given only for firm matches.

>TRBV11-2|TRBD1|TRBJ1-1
CASSSPGQGATEAFF
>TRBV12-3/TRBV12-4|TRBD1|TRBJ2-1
CASSLGQGVNEQFF
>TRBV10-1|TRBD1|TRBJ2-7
CASSESGQGYEQYF
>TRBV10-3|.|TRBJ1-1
CAISEVGTEAFF
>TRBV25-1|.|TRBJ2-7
CASLQGWEQYF
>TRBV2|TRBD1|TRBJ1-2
CASSEIGTGNYGYTF
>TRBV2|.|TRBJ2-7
CASTGVPYEQYF
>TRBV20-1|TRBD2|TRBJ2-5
CSAILGLAVQETQYF
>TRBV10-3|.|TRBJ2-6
CAISDRQYPRVLTF
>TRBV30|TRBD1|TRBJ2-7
CAWSLTGSNEQYF
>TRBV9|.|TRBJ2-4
CTSSVGGGDNIQYF
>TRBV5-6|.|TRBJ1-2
CASSSGPNYTF
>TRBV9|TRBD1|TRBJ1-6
CASSSRDGTGNSPLHF
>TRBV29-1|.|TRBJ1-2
CSVAPQDYGYTF
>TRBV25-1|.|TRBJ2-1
CASSNAGVTQFF
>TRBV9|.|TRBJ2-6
CASSDLSGANVLTF
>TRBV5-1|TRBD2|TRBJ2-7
CASSLRTRTYEQYF
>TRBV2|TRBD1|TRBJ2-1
CASRWGQGTNNEQFF
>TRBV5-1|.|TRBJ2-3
CASSLANWAGGTDTQYF
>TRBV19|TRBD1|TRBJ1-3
CASRMTGASSGNTIYF
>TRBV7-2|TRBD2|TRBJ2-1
CASSFPGGAASNEQFF
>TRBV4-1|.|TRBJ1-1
CASSQGVKGRTEAFF
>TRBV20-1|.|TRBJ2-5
CSARRTAQETQYF
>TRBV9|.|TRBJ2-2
CASTGIHDTGELFF
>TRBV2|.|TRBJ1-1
CASSSDMNTEAFF
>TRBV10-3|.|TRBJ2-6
CASSRKQGIALGANVLTF
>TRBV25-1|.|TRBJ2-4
CAGGGPLGGIQYF
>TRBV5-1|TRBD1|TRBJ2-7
CASSLAGQVLVNEQYF
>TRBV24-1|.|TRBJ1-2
CATSESFRDYGYTF
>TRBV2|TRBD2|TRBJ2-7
CASSPGTSGSYEQYF
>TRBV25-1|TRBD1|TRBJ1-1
CASSQSRTGDAFF
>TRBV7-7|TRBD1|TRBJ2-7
CASSLAGTGGYEQYF
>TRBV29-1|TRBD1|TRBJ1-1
CSAVGQRNTEAFF
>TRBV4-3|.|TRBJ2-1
CASSQGQNEQFF
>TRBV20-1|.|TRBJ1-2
CSAQRGRGNYGYTF